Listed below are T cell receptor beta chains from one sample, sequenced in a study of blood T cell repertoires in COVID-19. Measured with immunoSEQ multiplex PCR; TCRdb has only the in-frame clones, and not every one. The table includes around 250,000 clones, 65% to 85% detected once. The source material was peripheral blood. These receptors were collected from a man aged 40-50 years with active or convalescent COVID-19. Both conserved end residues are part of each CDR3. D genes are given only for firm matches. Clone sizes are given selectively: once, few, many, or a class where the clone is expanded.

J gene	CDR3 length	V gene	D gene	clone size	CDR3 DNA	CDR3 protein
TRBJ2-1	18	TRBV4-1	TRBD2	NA	TGCGCCAGCAGCCAAGCCTTTTACGCGACTAGCGTAGACAATGAGCAGTTCTTC	CASSQAFYATSVDNEQFF
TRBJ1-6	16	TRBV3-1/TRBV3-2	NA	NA	TGTGCCAGCAGCCAAGGTGGCCTAGGGGGTAATTCACCCCTCCACTTT	CASSQGGLGGNSPLHF
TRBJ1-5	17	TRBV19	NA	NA	TGTGCCAGTACTCGAACCCCACAGGGAAATAGCAATCAGCCCCAGCATTTT	CASTRTPQGNSNQPQHF
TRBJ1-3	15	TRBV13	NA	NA	TGTGCCAGCAGCTTAGGATCAGGATTCGGAAACACCATATATTTT	CASSLGSGFGNTIYF
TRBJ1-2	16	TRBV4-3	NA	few	TGCGCCAGCAGCCAAGAAATTGTTACGGGGAGCTATGGCTACACCTTC	CASSQEIVTGSYGYTF
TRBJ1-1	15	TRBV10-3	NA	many	TGTGCCATCAGTGAGTCGGGGGGAGGGAACACTGAAGCTTTCTTT	CAISESGGGNTEAFF
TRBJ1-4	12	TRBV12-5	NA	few	TGTGCTAGTGGTTTGGAGGAGGAAAAACTGTTTTTT	CASGLEEEKLFF
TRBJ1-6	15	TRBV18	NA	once	TGTGCCAGCTCACCCCGGGACTATAGCAATTCACCCCTCCACTTT	CASSPRDYSNSPLHF
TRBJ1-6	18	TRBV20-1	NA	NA	TGCAGTGCTAGTCCCATAGGACGGACAGCGATGTATAATTCACCCCTCCACTTT	CSASPIGRTAMYNSPLHF
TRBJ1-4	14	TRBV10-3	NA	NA	TGTGCCTCCCAGGGAGGCAGGGCCAATGAAAAACTGTTTTTT	CASQGGRANEKLFF
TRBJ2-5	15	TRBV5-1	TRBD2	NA	TGCGCCAGCAGCCCTAGCGGGGGGGCGGGAGAGACCCAGTACTTC	CASSPSGGAGETQYF
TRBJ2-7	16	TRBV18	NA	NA	TGTGCCAGCTCACCACGGGTTACAGGATACCTCTACGAGCAGTACTTC	CASSPRVTGYLYEQYF
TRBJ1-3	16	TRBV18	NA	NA	TGTGCCAGCTCACCACCGTCCGTTTTCTCTGGAAACACCATATATTTT	CASSPPSVFSGNTIYF
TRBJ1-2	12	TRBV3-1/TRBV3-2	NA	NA	TGTGCCAGCAGCCAAAGGGAGAGCGGCTACACCTTC	CASSQRESGYTF
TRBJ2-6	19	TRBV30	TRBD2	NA	TGTGCCTGGAGTGGACTAGCGGGAGGGCCAATTTCTGGGGCCAACGTCCTGACTTTC	CAWSGLAGGPISGANVLTF
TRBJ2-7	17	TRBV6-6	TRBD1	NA	TGTGCCAGCAGTCGAACCGCACCCACAGGGGGATCCTACGAGCAGTACTTC	CASSRTAPTGGSYEQYF
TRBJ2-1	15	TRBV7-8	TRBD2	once	TGTGCCAGCAGCGCTAGCGGCCAGGGAAGCCATGAGCAGTTCTTC	CASSASGQGSHEQFF
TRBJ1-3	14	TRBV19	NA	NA	TGTGCCAGTAGCCCTCAGGTAACCGGAAACACCATATATTTT	CASSPQVTGNTIYF
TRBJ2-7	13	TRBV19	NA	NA	TGTGCCAGCGCCCTTGGGGGGTCCTACGAGCAGTACTTC	CASALGGSYEQYF
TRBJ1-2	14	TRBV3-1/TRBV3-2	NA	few	TGTGCCAGCAGCCAACTCGACTCTCTCTATGGCTACACCTTC	CASSQLDSLYGYTF
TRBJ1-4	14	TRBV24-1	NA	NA	TGTGCCACCAGTGATTTGTCGGTCGGTGAAAAACTGTTTTTT	CATSDLSVGEKLFF
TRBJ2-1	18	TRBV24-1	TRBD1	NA	TGTGCCACCAGTGATTCCACACCGGGACAGGGACACTACAATGAGCAGTTCTTC	CATSDSTPGQGHYNEQFF
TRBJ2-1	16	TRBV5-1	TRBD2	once	TGCGCCAGCAGCTTATCGACTAGCGGGGTTCACAATGAGCAGTTCTTC	CASSLSTSGVHNEQFF
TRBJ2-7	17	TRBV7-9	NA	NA	TGTGCCAGCAGCCCAAAAATAGGGACTGACAGCTCCTACGAGCAGTACTTC	CASSPKIGTDSSYEQYF
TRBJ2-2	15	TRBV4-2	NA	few	TGTGCCAGCAGCCCCCGAATAGGGGTGGCCGGGGAGCTGTTTTTT	CASSPRIGVAGELFF
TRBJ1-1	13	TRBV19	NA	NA	TGTGCCAGTAGTATAAGCAGGGACACTGAAGCTTTCTTT	CASSISRDTEAFF
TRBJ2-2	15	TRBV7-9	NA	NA	TGTGCCAGCAGCTTAGCAGGGGGAGCGACCGGGGAGCTGTTTTTT	CASSLAGGATGELFF
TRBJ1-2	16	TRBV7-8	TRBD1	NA	TGTGCCAGCAGCTTAAGAGGGGACAGGGAGACCTATGGCTACACCTTC	CASSLRGDRETYGYTF
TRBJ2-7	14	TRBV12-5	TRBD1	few	TGTGCTAGTGGAAAGGGACAGGGGAGCTACGAGCAGTACTTC	CASGKGQGSYEQYF
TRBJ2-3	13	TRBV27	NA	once	TGTGCCAGCAGCTGGGGGGTGACAGATACGCAGTATTTT	CASSWGVTDTQYF
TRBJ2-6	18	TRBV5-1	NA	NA	TGCGCCAGCAGCTTGGCCAGGCAGGCCTTCTCTGGGGCCAACGTCCTGACTTTC	CASSLARQAFSGANVLTF
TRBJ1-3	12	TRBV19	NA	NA	TGTGCCACCTCGGGAGCGAGAAACACCATATATTTT	CATSGARNTIYF
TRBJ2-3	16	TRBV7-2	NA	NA	TGTGCCAGCAGCTTAGCGGTGGGGAGAGGCACAGATACGCAGTATTTT	CASSLAVGRGTDTQYF